This T cell receptor (beta chain) is from a study of OX40 agonist ivuxolimab in advanced cancers. Study overall: Patients received ivuxolimab, an intravenous treatment, every 2 weeks at 0.01 to 10 mg/kg.

The assay was immunoSEQ multiplex PCR, and TCRdb's table has in-frame clones only and misses some. The sample holds 30,000 to 45,000 clones, 82% seen once. CDR3 length: 15 amino acids. Germline trimming cut 2 bases from V and 6 bases from J; bases unmatched to any gene: 10. The germline CDR1 and CDR2 sequences are SGHDT and YYEEEE. The V call is TRBV5-6, the J call TRBJ2-7; 8 bases are a match to TRBD1. Material: CD4+ or CD8+ T cells sorted from blood, obtained in a trial of the OX40 agonist ivuxolimab. This TCR was sampled from an adult with an advanced solid tumor such as melanoma, head and neck, liver or kidney cancer. The CDR3 sequence: CASSLAAGGASEQYF. CDR3 bases: TGTGCCAGCAGCTTAGCGGCAGGGGGCGCTTCCGAGCAGTACTTC.